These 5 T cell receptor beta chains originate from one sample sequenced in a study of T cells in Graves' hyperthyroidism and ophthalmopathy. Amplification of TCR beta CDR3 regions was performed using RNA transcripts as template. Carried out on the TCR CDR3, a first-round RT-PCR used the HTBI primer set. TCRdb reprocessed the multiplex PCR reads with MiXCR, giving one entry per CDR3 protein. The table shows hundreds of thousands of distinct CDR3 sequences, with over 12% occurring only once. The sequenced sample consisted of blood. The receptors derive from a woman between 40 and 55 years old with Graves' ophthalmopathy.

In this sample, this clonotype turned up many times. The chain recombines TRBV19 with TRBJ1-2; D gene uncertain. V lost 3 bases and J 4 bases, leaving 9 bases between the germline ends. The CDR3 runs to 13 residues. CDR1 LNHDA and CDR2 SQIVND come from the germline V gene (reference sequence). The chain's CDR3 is CASSMSVFYGYTF. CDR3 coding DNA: TGTGCCAGTAGTATGTCCGTGTTCTATGGCTACACCTTC. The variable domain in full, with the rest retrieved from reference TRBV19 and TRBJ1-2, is DGGITQSPKYLFRKEGQNVTLSCEQNLNHDAMYWYRQDPGQGLRLIYYSQIVNDFQKGDIAEGYSVSREKKESFPLTVTSAQKNPTAFYLCASSMSVFYGYTFGSGTRLTVV.

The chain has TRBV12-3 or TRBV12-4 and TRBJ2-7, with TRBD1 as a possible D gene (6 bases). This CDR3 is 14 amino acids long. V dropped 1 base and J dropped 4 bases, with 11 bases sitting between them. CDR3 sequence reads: CASSLDGTMYEQYF. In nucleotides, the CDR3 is TGTGCCAGCAGTTTAGACGGGACAATGTACGAGCAGTACTTC.

CDR3 amino acids: CASRGASNTGELFF. CDR3 sequence (DNA): TGTGCCAGCAGAGGGGCTTCGAACACCGGGGAGCTGTTTTTT. This chain connects TRBV7-2 to TRBJ2-2; possible D gene TRBD1, 5 bases. The CDR3 has 14 amino acids. The V and J ends lost 6 bases and 0 bases respectively, with 8 bases between them. Germline loops: CDR1 SGHTA, CDR2 FQGNSA.

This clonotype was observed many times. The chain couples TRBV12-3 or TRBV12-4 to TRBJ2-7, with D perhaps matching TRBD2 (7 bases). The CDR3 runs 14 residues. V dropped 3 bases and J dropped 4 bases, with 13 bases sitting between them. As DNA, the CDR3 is TGTGCCAGCAGTTTCGGGGGGCCCCTATACGAGCAGTACTTC. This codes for CASSFGGPLYEQYF.

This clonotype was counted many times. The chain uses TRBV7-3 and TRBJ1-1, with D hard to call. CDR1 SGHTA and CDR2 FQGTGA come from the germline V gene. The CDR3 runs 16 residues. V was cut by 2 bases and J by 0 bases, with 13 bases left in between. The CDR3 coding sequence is TGTGCCAGCAGCTTAGGCTCGGCGGGGATGAACACTGAAGCTTTCTTT. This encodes CASSLGSAGMNTEAFF.